The source of this T cell receptor (beta chain) is a study of blood T cell repertoires in COVID-19. For the study at large: COVID-19 samples collected from the United States, Italy and Spain covered acute and convalescent phases. Sources were T cells, B-cell-depleted T cells, or PBMCs; the material itself was cDNA or gDNA.

In the original analysis: By means of reference gene primer amplification, nucleated cell counts were estimated. Assay: immunoSEQ multiplex PCR; the TCRdb copy retains only in-frame clones and omits some. Clone size and the V and J calls come from that table; the DNA yielded D and trimming. This sample yields approximately 250,000 clones, of which around 80% are seen a single time; about 2% belongs to the top ten. Of note for this clone: A much larger clone differs by one base, so this may be a read error.

V lost 5 bases and J lost 1; bases outside the gene matches: 2. Germline V gene lookup returns CDR1 SNHLY and CDR2 FYNNEI. CDR3 length equals 13 residues. The rearrangement links TRBV2 to TRBJ2-7, with TRBD1 identical over 7 bases. The TCR comes from a man in his forties who had recovered from COVID-19. Input material: peripheral blood. The CDR3 here is CASSTGQSYEQYF. CDR3 DNA: TGTGCCAGCAGTACGGGACAGTCCTACGAGCAGTACTTC.